Below, 8 T cell receptor beta chains from the same sample are listed, as sequenced in a study of T cell repertoires in cytomegalovirus infection. From the reads, TCRdb called clonotypes with MiXCR, one entry per CDR3 protein. Counted here are approximately 89,000 distinct CDR3 sequences, roughly a quarter occurring once; the ten biggest clones make up roughly 50%. These TCRs' antigens remain unknown. The starting material was CD8+ T cells from cultured PBMCs, obtained from culture after CMV antigen stimulation. These receptors came from a human donor in good health (CMV status not recorded). Some clones in this sample may be carry-over from other donors' samples.

This clonotype was detected ten times or more. The chain recombines TRBV28 with TRBJ1-3; D gene ambiguous. Trimming removed 7 bases from V and 0 bases from J, with 10 bases in between. Looked up from germline, CDR1 is MDHEN and CDR2 is SYDVKM. There are 14 residues in the CDR3. Here the CDR3 DNA reads TGTGCCAGCAATGGCGGGGACTCTGGAAACACCATATATTTT. Encoded protein: CASNGGDSGNTIYF.

This clonotype was observed many times. This rearrangement joins TRBV7-2 to TRBJ2-2, with 10 nucleotides matching TRBD1. V lost 7 bases, J lost 6 bases, and 8 bases stayed unmatched. The CDR3 totals 15 residues. CDR1 and CDR2 (germline): SGHTA, FQGNSA. Here the CDR3 DNA reads TGTGCCAGCAACCCACCGGGACAGGGGCCCGGGGAGCTGTTTTTT. This translates into CASNPPGQGPGELFF.

V and J are TRBV9 and TRBJ1-2, with TRBD1 matching over 8 bases. There are 13 residues in the CDR3. J was trimmed by 5 bases and V by 4 bases; bases with no gene match: 4. Germline V gene lookup returns CDR1 SGDLS and CDR2 YYNGEE. CDR3: CASSTRTGYGYTF. The CDR3 DNA is TGTGCCAGCAGCACCCGGACAGGGTATGGCTACACCTTC.

This sequence joins TRBV27 and TRBJ1-2; D remains ambiguous. The CDR3 consists of 15 residues. V dropped 7 bases and J dropped 2 bases, with 17 bases sitting between them. Germline CDR1 is MNHEY and CDR2 is SMNVEV (reference sequence). The CDR3 loop reads CASTPRVGFNYGYTF. The CDR3 DNA follows: TGTGCCAGCACTCCAAGAGTAGGGTTCAACTATGGCTACACCTTC.

The chain recombines TRBV12-3 or TRBV12-4 with TRBJ1-6; tentatively, D is TRBD1 (5 bases). Trimming left V 2 bases short and J 9 bases short, with 11 bases between. This CDR3 region has 14 residues. The CDR3 region has the DNA TGTGCCAGCAGTTTAAGTCCAGGGACTTCACCCCTCCACTTT. Translated: CASSLSPGTSPLHF.

The chain uses TRBV18 and TRBJ2-7; 8 bases agree with TRBD2. Looked up from germline, CDR1 is KGHSH and CDR2 is LQKENI. With 0 bases clipped from V and 3 bases from J, the junction kept 4 bases outside the gene matches. The CDR3 runs 15 residues. CDR3 sequence: CASSPPGLEGYEQYF. The DNA of the CDR3 is TGTGCCAGCTCACCACCGGGACTAGAGGGCTACGAGCAGTACTTC.

The V call is TRBV20-1, the J call TRBJ2-1; the D gene is possibly TRBD2 (6 bases). Germline assignment: CDR1 DFQATT and CDR2 SNEGSKA (reference sequence). The ends were cut back, 3 bases at V and 1 base at J, with 16 bases in the middle. CDR3 length: 16 amino acids. CDR3 residues: CSASGGSRRSYNEQFF. In DNA form, the CDR3 reads TGCAGTGCTAGTGGGGGGTCGCGCAGGTCCTACAATGAGCAGTTCTTC.

The rearrangement uses TRBV19 and TRBJ2-3, with 7 bases identical to TRBD1. The CDR3 covers 15 residues. The V gene's germline CDR1 is LNHDA and CDR2 SQIVND (reference sequence). With V trimmed by 8 bases and J by 5 bases, 13 bases remained unmatched. The CDR3 loop reads CASSDRVGDKDTQYF. The CDR3 DNA is TGTGCCAGTTCCGACAGGGTAGGGGACAAAGATACGCAGTATTTT.